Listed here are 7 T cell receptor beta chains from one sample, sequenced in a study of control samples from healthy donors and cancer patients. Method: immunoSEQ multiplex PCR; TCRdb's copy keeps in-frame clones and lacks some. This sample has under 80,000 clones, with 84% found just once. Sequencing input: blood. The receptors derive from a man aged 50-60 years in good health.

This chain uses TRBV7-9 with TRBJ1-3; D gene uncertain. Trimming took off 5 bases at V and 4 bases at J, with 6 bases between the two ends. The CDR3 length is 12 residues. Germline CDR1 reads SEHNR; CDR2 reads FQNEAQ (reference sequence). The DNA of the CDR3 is TGTGCCAGCAGCGTTATCGGAAACACCATATATTTT. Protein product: CASSVIGNTIYF.

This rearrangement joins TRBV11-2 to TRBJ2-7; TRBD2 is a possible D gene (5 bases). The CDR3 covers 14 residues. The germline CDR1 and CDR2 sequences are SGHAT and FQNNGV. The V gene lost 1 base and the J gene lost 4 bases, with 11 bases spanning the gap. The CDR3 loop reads CASSLGRGVYEQYF. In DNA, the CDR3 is TGTGCCAGCAGCTTAGGACGGGGAGTGTACGAGCAGTACTTC.

CDR3 DNA sequence: TGTGCCAGCAGTGAAGGTACGGGTCAGCCCCAGCATTTT. This gives the protein CASSEGTGQPQHF. The chain recombines TRBV6-4 with TRBJ1-5; D is uncertain. Trimming removed 3 bases at V and 6 bases at J, with 9 bases between. The CDR3 sequence is 13 residues long. Germline CDR1 is MRHNA and CDR2 is SNTAGT.

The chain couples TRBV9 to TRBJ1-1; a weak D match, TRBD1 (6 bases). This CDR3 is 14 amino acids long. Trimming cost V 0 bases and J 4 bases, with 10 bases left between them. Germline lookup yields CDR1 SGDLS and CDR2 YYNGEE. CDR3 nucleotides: TGTGCCAGCAGCGTAGACAGGGAATCCACTGAAGCTTTCTTT. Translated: CASSVDRESTEAFF. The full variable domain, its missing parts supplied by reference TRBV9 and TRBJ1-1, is DSGVTQTPKHLITATGQRVTLRCSPRSGDLSVYWYQQSLDQGLQFLIQYYNGEERAKGNILERFSAQQFPDLHSELNLSSLELGDSALYFCASSVDRESTEAFFGQGTRLTVV.

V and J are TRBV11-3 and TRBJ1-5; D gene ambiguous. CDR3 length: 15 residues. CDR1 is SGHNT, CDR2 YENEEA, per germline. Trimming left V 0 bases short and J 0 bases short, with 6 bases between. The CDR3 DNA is TGTGCCAGCAGCTTAGACCGAGGTAGCAATCAGCCCCAGCATTTT. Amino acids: CASSLDRGSNQPQHF. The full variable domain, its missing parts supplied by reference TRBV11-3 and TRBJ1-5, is EAGVVQSPRYKIIEKKQPVAFWCNPISGHNTLYWYLQNLGQGPELLIRYENEEAVDDSQLPKDRFSAERLKGVDSTLKIQPAELGDSAVYLCASSLDRGSNQPQHFGDGTRLSIL.

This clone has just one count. CDR3: CASSSTLGEAFF. DNA for the CDR3: TGTGCCAGCAGTTCTACTCTAGGGGAAGCTTTCTTT. V and J are TRBV28 and TRBJ1-1; D remains unclear. V shed 4 bases and J shed 8 bases, with 11 bases lying between them. Germline CDR1 is MDHEN and CDR2 is SYDVKM. This CDR3 region has 12 residues. Supplemented by reference TRBV28 and TRBJ1-1, the full variable domain reads DVKVTQSSRYLVKRTGEKVFLECVQDMDHENMFWYRQDPGLGLRLIYFSYDVKMKEKGDIPEGYSVSREKKERFSLILESASTNQTSMYLCASSSTLGEAFFGQGTRLTVV.

The CDR3 region has the DNA TGTGCCAGCAGCAACCTATCCACAGATACGCAGTATTTT. It codes for CASSNLSTDTQYF. This chain connects TRBV9 to TRBJ2-3; D remains ambiguous. The CDR3 spans 13 residues. CDR1 is SGDLS and CDR2 is YYNGEE in the germline V gene. The ends were cut back, 4 bases at V and 2 bases at J, with 8 bases in the middle.